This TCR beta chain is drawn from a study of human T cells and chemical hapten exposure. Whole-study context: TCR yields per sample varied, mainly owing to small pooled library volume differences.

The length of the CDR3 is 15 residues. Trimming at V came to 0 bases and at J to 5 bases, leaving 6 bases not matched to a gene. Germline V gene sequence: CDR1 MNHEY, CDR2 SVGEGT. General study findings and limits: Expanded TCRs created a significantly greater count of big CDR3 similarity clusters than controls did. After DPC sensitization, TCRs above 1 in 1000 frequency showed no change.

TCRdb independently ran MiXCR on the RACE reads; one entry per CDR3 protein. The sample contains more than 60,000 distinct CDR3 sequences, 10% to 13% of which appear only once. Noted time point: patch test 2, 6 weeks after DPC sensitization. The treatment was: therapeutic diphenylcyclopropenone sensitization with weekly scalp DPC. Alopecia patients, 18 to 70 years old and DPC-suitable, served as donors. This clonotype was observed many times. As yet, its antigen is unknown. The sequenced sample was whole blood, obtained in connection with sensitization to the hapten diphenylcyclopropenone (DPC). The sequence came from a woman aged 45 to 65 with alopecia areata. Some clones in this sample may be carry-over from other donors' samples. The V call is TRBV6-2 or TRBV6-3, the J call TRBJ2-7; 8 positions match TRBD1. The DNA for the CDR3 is TGTGCCAGCAGTTACTCACCAGACAGGGGCCACGAGCAGTACTTC. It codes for CASSYSPDRGHEQYF.